The present entry profiles one TCR beta chain with its context. The antigen is unknown. Combining a sample-barcoded 5' primer with a J-beta primer mix, a second PCR ran for roughly 7 to 12 cycles. In TCRdb, the 5' RACE reads were re-called with MiXCR into one record per CDR3 protein. The table shows about 670,000 distinct CDR3 sequences, with roughly 43% occurring only once. These data originate in a study of blood T cells in healthy people across ages. Study-level findings and limits: There was a strong correlation between TCR beta diversity and naive T cell percentage.

Germline values: CDR1 MNHEY, CDR2 SVGEGT. The CDR3 runs to 14 residues. V gave up 6 bases and J gave up 1 base; unmatched junction bases: 4. This sequence originates from a man of 80 years or more in good health. Material for sequencing was blood. This sequence joins TRBV6-2 or TRBV6-3 and TRBJ2-3; 7 bases agree with TRBD2. The CDR3 coding sequence is TGTGCCAGCAGAAAAAGCGGGGGCACAGATACGCAGTATTTT. Protein sequence: CASRKSGGTDTQYF.